This TCR beta chain derives from a study of shared clonotypes between healthy human individuals. Regarding the study as a whole: Clonotypes which were not shared had lower generation probabilities than clonotypes that all four donors shared. How much donors shared clonotypes was expected to be affected by sequencing depth. Rarefaction revealed incomplete sorted-subset sequencing despite large depth.

Libraries were prepared by immunoSEQ multiplex PCR; TCRdb keeps only in-frame clonotypes and omits some of them. The sample holds some 2.1 million clones; approximately 95% are singletons and the top ten take approximately 0.13%. Of note for this clone: Its target is not known.

The CDR3 has 15 amino acids. V shed 4 bases and J 2 bases; nucleotides not matched to a gene: 5. CDR1 KGHSH and CDR2 LQKENI come from the germline V gene. This receptor was identified in a man aged 18 to 29 in good health. Sequencing was performed on naive CD4+ T cells sorted from blood. Subset reported: CD45RA+ positively selected. The rearrangement uses TRBV18 and TRBJ2-5, with 9 bases lining up with TRBD1. The CDR3: CASSLNGQGQETQYF. The DNA of the CDR3 is TGTGCCAGCTCACTTAACGGACAGGGGCAAGAGACCCAGTACTTC.